Sequencing of this TCR beta chain was carried out in a study of shared T cell receptors in the human thymus. V gave up 0 bases and J gave up 7 bases; unmatched junction bases: 8. The CDR3 has 16 residues. CDR1 is MGHRA and CDR2 is YSYEKL in the germline V gene. Produced via immunoSEQ multiplex PCR; TCRdb's table is partial and in-frame only. The table lists some 700,000 clones, over 75% of them singletons. This same sample was also taken into another study, of human thymus T cells. From that paper: The people who donated were healthy Finnish babies having corrective surgery for congenital heart defects. Resections from corrective heart surgery supplied the thymus tissue. Related research described thymic repertoires that were highly overlapping among unrelated individuals.

The sequence was collected from a boy under three years old with a congenital heart defect. V is TRBV4-1 and J is TRBJ1-5; 8 bases agree with TRBD1. The sequenced material came from thymocytes. CDR3 sequence reads: CASSQDRQGAGQPQHF. CDR3 coding DNA: TGCGCCAGCAGCCAAGATCGGCAGGGGGCTGGGCAGCCCCAGCATTTT.